This T cell receptor beta chain appears in the sequencing data of a study of T cell clonotyping in hematopoietic cell transplantation. The CDR3 loop spans 17 amino acids. V shed 3 bases, J shed 7 bases, and the junction held 14 bases outside the gene matches. Germline V gives CDR1 SGHRS, CDR2 YFSETQ. As to time point: recipient sample about 28 days before transplant, after cytoreduction. This table comes from immunoSEQ multiplex PCR, and its TCRdb copy is limited to in-frame clones, with some not included. The sample lists approximately 9,100 clones; roughly 84% were seen once. The receptor was derived from a man in his 60s with acute myeloid leukemia. Some clones in this sample may be carry-over from other donors' samples. Sequencing used peripheral blood mononuclear cells, obtained before stem cell transplant. The chain employs TRBV5-1 and TRBJ2-2; 8 bases agree with TRBD1. CDR3 region: CASSSTTGAGGGGELFF. For the CDR3, the DNA is TGCGCCAGCAGCTCCACGACAGGGGCCGGGGGTGGCGGGGAGCTGTTTTTT.